This is a list of T cell receptor beta chains from one sample in a study of identical twins. TCRdb fed the 5' RACE reads into MiXCR, producing one record per CDR3 protein. The data show 240,000 or so distinct CDR3 sequences, 5.5% to 8% seen once. The data were also submitted as part of a second study, on yellow fever vaccine responses in identical twins.

The sample taken for sequencing was memory (CD45RO+) T cells sorted from blood. The receptors stem from a woman aged 18-29 years in good health. The CDR3 runs from the conserved cysteine through the conserved F or W. A D gene is named only where the DNA matches it firmly. Size is omitted from some rows. Given values are once, few, many or a class for expanded clones.

j_call,d_call,v_call,clone_size,cdr3_nt,cdr3_aa
TRBJ2-1,TRBD1,TRBV6-5,many,TGTGCCAGCACGCCGACAGGGGGGAGGCAGTTCTTC,CASTPTGGRQFF
TRBJ2-1,TRBD2,TRBV29-1,many,TGCAGTGCGGTCCTAGCGGGAGTCCATGAGCAGTTCTTC,CSAVLAGVHEQFF
TRBJ2-3,NA,TRBV28,few,TGTGCCAGCAGTTTTACAGGTAGCACAGATACGCAGTATTTT,CASSFTGSTDTQYF
TRBJ2-3,NA,TRBV20-1,NA,TGCAGTGCCCCTTCCCTTTCTTCGGGCACATATACGCAGTATTTT,CSAPSLSSGTYTQYF
TRBJ2-1,TRBD2,TRBV7-2,NA,TGTGCCAGCAGCCCCGAGGCGGGAGTGGGGTTCTTC,CASSPEAGVGFF
TRBJ2-6,NA,TRBV19,NA,TGTGCCAGTAGTACCCACATGCCCTCTGGGGCCAACGTCCTGACTTTC,CASSTHMPSGANVLTF
TRBJ2-2,TRBD2,TRBV14,few,TGTGCCAGTCGTTCAGCGGGAGGGAACACCGGGGAGCTGTTTTTT,CASRSAGGNTGELFF
TRBJ1-1,NA,TRBV7-2,few,TGTGCCAGCAGCGTAAGACAAACGAACACTGAAGCTTTCTTT,CASSVRQTNTEAFF
TRBJ2-5,NA,TRBV20-1,many,TGCAGTGCTAGCCGAACGGAGCATCAAGAGACCCAGTACTTC,CSASRTEHQETQYF
TRBJ1-1,NA,TRBV29-1,NA,TGCAGCTACGGGAGGGTGAACACTGAAGCTTTCTTT,CSYGRVNTEAFF
TRBJ2-1,TRBD1,TRBV6-4,few,TGTGCCAGCAGTGACGGTGTCCGGGACAGGGACAATGAGCAGTTCTTC,CASSDGVRDRDNEQFF
TRBJ2-6,NA,TRBV24-1,NA,TGTGCCACAGAACAGGGTTCGGGGGCCAACGTCCTGACTTTC,CATEQGSGANVLTF
TRBJ2-2,NA,TRBV12-3/TRBV12-4,many,TGTGCCAGCAGTTTTGGGGGTTCGGACACCGGGGAGCTGTTTTTT,CASSFGGSDTGELFF
TRBJ2-1,TRBD2,TRBV12-3/TRBV12-4,few,TGTGCCAGCAGCCTTACTATAGCGGGAGGGTACAATGAGCAGTTCTTC,CASSLTIAGGYNEQFF
TRBJ1-3,TRBD1,TRBV28,many,TGTGCCAGCAGGCTGGTGGGACAGCCGAGCTCTGGAAACACCATATATTTT,CASRLVGQPSSGNTIYF
TRBJ2-7,TRBD2,TRBV10-3,NA,TGTGCCATCACGCCCAGCGGGAGAAACTCCTACGAGCAGTACTTC,CAITPSGRNSYEQYF
TRBJ2-1,TRBD2,TRBV20-1,NA,TGCAGTGCTAGAGATATCGCTAGCGGGGACTACAATGAGCAGTTCTTC,CSARDIASGDYNEQFF
TRBJ2-1,TRBD2,TRBV5-1,many,TGCGCCAGCAGCTCACTAGGGGAGGGTGAGCAGTTCTTC,CASSSLGEGEQFF
TRBJ2-5,TRBD1,TRBV6-1,few,TGTGCCAGCAGTGAGGGACAGGCCCTCCAAGAGACCCAGTACTTC,CASSEGQALQETQYF
TRBJ1-1,TRBD1,TRBV12-3/TRBV12-4,many,TGTGCCAGCAGCCGGACAGGGCTGAACACTGAAGCTTTCTTT,CASSRTGLNTEAFF
TRBJ2-5,TRBD2,TRBV3-1,NA,TGTGCCAGCAGCCTAAGACTAGCGGGAGGAGAGACCCAGTACTTC,CASSLRLAGGETQYF
TRBJ2-2,NA,TRBV24-1,many,TGTGCCACGGGACCACGGCCGAACACCGGGGAGCTGTTTTTT,CATGPRPNTGELFF
TRBJ2-5,TRBD2,TRBV7-2,many,TGTGCCAGCAGCCCTAGACTAGCGGGGGAGACCCAGTACTTC,CASSPRLAGETQYF
TRBJ2-5,TRBD1,TRBV20-1,many,TGCAGTGCTAGAGATGGCGGGACAGGGGCAGAGACCCAGTACTTC,CSARDGGTGAETQYF
TRBJ1-6,NA,TRBV6-5,many,TGTGCCAGCAGTTTTACCACCTATAATTCACCCCTCCACTTT,CASSFTTYNSPLHF
TRBJ2-7,TRBD2,TRBV29-1,NA,TGCAGCGTTGGGGTAGCGGGAGGGCCAGGGGAGCAGTACTTC,CSVGVAGGPGEQYF
TRBJ2-1,NA,TRBV20-1,few,TGCAGTGCTAGGCAGCTCGGCGGGGTCTCCTACAATGAGCAGTTCTTC,CSARQLGGVSYNEQFF
TRBJ2-2,TRBD2,TRBV28,NA,TGTGCCAGCAGCCGTTTTTCTAGCGGGAGTAATAGGAACACCGGGGAGCTGTTTTTT,CASSRFSSGSNRNTGELFF
TRBJ2-1,TRBD2,TRBV7-9,few,TGTGCCAGCAGCTCTGGGGGGGGGAGCAACTCCTACAATGAGCAGTTCTTC,CASSSGGGSNSYNEQFF
TRBJ1-4,NA,TRBV5-1,many,TGCGCCAGCAGCCTAACCAATGAAAAACTGTTTTTT,CASSLTNEKLFF
TRBJ1-4,TRBD1,TRBV9,NA,TGTGCCAGCAGCCCCCGACAGGGGAAGGATAATGAAAAACTGTTTTTT,CASSPRQGKDNEKLFF
TRBJ1-6,NA,TRBV6-1,NA,TGTGCCAGCAGGCTGGAGGGGAGGTCACCCCTCCACTTT,CASRLEGRSPLHF
TRBJ2-7,TRBD2,TRBV3-1,few,TGTGCCAGCAGCCTCGGACTAGCGAGCTCCTACGAGCAGTACTTC,CASSLGLASSYEQYF
TRBJ2-2,NA,TRBV29-1,many,TGCAGCGTTGGGGGCGGGACCGGGGAGCTGTTTTTT,CSVGGGTGELFF
TRBJ2-7,NA,TRBV24-1,few,TGTGCCACCAGTGACCCCCGCAGGGTGGAGCAGTACTTC,CATSDPRRVEQYF
TRBJ2-1,TRBD1,TRBV7-9,NA,TGTGCCAGCAGCCGGACAGGGTCCGGCTACAATGAGCAGTTCTTC,CASSRTGSGYNEQFF
TRBJ2-2,NA,TRBV10-2,once,TGCGCCACGACCGGGGGCGCCGGCACCGGGGAGCTGTTTTTT,CATTGGAGTGELFF
TRBJ2-7,NA,TRBV29-1,few,TGCAGCGTTGATACATCTAGCGAGCAGTACTTC,CSVDTSSEQYF
TRBJ2-7,TRBD1,TRBV7-2,few,TGTGCCAGCAGCTTAGGACAGGGGTTTAGCTACGAGCAGTACTTC,CASSLGQGFSYEQYF
TRBJ2-4,NA,TRBV12-3/TRBV12-4,NA,NA,CASSFGEGLAGGGIQYF
TRBJ2-7,TRBD1,TRBV20-1,NA,TGCAGTCTCCTCGGAGCAGACAGGGCCCCCTACGAGCAGTACTTC,CSLLGADRAPYEQYF
TRBJ2-5,NA,TRBV18,many,TGTGCCAGCTCACCGAGGTTTCAAGAGACCCAGTACTTC,CASSPRFQETQYF
TRBJ2-4,TRBD1,TRBV12-3/TRBV12-4,few,TGTGCCAGCAGACCTCGACAGGGGTCAGGGAGGAAAAACATTCAGTACTTC,CASRPRQGSGRKNIQYF
TRBJ2-7,NA,TRBV5-6,NA,TGTGCCAGCAGCTTCGACAGGCGCGACGAGCAGTACTTC,CASSFDRRDEQYF
TRBJ2-3,TRBD2,TRBV24-1,NA,TGTGCCACCAGTGACACCGGGACTAGCGTTGGGTATACGCAGTATTTT,CATSDTGTSVGYTQYF
TRBJ1-1,TRBD1,TRBV7-6,many,TGTGCCAGCAGCTTAGGGACAGGGAATACTGAAGCTTTCTTT,CASSLGTGNTEAFF
TRBJ1-4,TRBD1,TRBV20-1,few,TGCAGTGCTACAGGGGGAGCTGAAAAACTGTTTTTT,CSATGGAEKLFF
TRBJ2-1,TRBD2,TRBV5-1,many,TGCGCCAGCACTGGGACTAGCGGGACGGATGAGCAGTTCTTC,CASTGTSGTDEQFF
TRBJ2-6,NA,TRBV2,NA,TGTGCAACAGCGGACTCTGGGGCCAACGTCCTGACTTTC,CATADSGANVLTF
TRBJ1-5,NA,TRBV2,NA,TGTGCCAGCAAAATTGGGGGCGGCAATCAGCCCCAGCATTTT,CASKIGGGNQPQHF
TRBJ1-5,NA,TRBV12-3/TRBV12-4,few,TGTGCCAGCATGGGGCGGTATAGCAATCAGCCCCAGCATTTT,CASMGRYSNQPQHF
TRBJ1-1,NA,TRBV5-1,many,TGCGCCAGCAGCGACCGGAACCCGGGGGCTGAAGCTTTCTTT,CASSDRNPGAEAFF
TRBJ2-5,TRBD2,TRBV6-5,many,TGTGCCAGCAGTTCGGGACTAGCGGGAGTTGGGGAGACCCAGTACTTC,CASSSGLAGVGETQYF
TRBJ2-5,TRBD1,TRBV9,few,TGTGCCAGCAGCGTAGCACCAGGGGGCGGTGAGACCCAGTACTTC,CASSVAPGGGETQYF